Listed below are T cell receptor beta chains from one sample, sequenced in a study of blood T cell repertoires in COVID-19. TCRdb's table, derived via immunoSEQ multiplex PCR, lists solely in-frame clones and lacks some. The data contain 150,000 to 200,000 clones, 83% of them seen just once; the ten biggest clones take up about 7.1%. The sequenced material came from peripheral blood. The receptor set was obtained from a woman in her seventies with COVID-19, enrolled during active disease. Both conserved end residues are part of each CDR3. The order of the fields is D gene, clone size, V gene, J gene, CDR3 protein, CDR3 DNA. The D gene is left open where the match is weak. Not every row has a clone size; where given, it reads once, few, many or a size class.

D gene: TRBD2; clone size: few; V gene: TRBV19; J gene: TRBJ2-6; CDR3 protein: CASSFSGSRANVLTF; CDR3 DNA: TGTGCCAGTAGTTTTAGCGGGAGTAGGGCCAACGTCCTGACTTTC
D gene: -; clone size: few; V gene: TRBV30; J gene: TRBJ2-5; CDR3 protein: CASQVRVLQETQYF; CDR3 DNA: TGTGCCTCCCAGGTGCGGGTCCTCCAAGAGACCCAGTACTTC
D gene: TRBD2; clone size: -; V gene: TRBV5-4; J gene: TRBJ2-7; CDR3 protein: CASSGSSGSSYEQYF; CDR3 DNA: TGTGCCAGCAGCGGATCTAGCGGGAGCTCCTACGAGCAGTACTTC
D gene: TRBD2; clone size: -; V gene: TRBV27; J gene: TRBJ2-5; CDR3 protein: CASSPRLAGGQETQYF; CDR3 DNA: TGTGCCAGCAGTCCACGATTAGCGGGAGGTCAAGAGACCCAGTACTTC
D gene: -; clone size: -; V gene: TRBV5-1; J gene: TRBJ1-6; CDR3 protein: CASSSSNYNSPLHF; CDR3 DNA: TGCGCCAGCAGCTCGAGCAATTATAATTCACCCCTCCACTTT
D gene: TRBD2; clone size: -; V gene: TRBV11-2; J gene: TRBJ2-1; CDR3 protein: CASTQGTSGLNEQFF; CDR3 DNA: TGTGCCAGCACACAGGGGACTAGCGGTCTCAATGAGCAGTTCTTC
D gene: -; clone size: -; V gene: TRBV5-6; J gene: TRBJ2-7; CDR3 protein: CASSPQRDEQYF; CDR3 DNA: TGTGCCAGCAGCCCCCAGAGGGATGAGCAGTACTTC
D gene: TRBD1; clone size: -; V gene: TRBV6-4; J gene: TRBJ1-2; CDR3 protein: CARSPTGGDRYGYTF; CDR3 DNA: TGTGCCAGATCACCGACAGGGGGCGATAGGTATGGCTACACCTTC
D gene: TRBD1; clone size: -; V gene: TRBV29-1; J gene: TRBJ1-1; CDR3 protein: CSAQQGGNTEAFF; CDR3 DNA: TGCAGCGCCCAGCAGGGGGGGAACACTGAAGCTTTCTTT
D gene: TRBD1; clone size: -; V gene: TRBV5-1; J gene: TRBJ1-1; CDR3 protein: CASNKQGASEAFF; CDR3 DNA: TGCGCCAGCAACAAACAGGGGGCAAGTGAAGCTTTCTTT
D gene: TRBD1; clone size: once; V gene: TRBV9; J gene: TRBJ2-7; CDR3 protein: CASSVDGTGPYEQYF; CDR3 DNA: TGTGCCAGCAGCGTAGACGGGACAGGGCCTTACGAGCAGTACTTC
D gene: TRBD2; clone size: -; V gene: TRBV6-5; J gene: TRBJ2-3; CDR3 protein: CASRSGRAGGDTQYF; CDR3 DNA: TGTGCCAGCAGAAGCGGGAGGGCCGGTGGAGATACGCAGTATTTT
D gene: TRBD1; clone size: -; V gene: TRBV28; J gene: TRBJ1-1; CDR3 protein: CATRTGKIGNTEAFF; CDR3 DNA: TGTGCCACCCGGACAGGGAAAATTGGGAACACTGAAGCTTTCTTT
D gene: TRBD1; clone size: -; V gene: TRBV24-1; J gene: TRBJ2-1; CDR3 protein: CATRDRGLGNEQFF; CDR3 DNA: TGTGCCACCAGAGACAGGGGGCTCGGAAATGAGCAGTTCTTC
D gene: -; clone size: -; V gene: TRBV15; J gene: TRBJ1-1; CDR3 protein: CATSRGVGRGPNTEAFF; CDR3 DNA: TGTGCCACCAGCAGGGGGGTCGGCAGGGGTCCGAACACTGAAGCTTTCTTT
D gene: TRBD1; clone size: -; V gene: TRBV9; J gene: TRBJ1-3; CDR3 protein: CASSPRDRGLSGNTIYF; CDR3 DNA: TGTGCCAGCAGCCCTCGGGACAGGGGACTCTCTGGAAACACCATATATTTT
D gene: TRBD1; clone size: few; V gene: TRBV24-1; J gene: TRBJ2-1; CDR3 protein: CATSGDRVYNEQFF; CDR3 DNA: TGTGCCACCAGCGGGGACAGGGTCTACAATGAGCAGTTCTTC
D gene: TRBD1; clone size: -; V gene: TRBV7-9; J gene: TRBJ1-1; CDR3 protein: CASSSRGEAFF; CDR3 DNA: TGTGCCAGCAGCTCCAGGGGGGAAGCTTTCTTT
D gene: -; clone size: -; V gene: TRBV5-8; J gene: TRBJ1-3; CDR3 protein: CASSTAGVSNTIYF; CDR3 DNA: TGTGCCAGCAGCACCGCCGGGGTCTCAAACACCATATATTTT
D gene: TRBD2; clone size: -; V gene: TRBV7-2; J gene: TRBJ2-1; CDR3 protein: CASSLEGTSGYNEQFF; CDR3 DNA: TGTGCCAGCAGCTTAGAGGGGACTAGCGGCTACAATGAGCAGTTCTTC
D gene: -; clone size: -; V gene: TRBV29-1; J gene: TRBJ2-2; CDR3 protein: CSALRQGQTGELFF; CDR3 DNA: TGCAGCGCCCTACGGCAGGGACAAACCGGGGAGCTGTTTTTT
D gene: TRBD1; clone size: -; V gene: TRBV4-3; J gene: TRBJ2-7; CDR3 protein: CASSQFFSGTAYEQYF; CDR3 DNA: TGCGCCAGCAGCCAGTTCTTCTCCGGGACAGCCTACGAGCAGTACTTC
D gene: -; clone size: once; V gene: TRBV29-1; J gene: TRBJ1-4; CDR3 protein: CSVEDRGWEKLFF; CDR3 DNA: TGCAGCGTTGAAGATCGAGGATGGGAGAAACTGTTTTTT
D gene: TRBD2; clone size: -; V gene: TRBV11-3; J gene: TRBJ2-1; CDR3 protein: CASSSGGGSSYNEQFF; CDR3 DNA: TGTGCCAGCAGCTCCGGGGGGGGGAGCTCCTACAATGAGCAGTTCTTC
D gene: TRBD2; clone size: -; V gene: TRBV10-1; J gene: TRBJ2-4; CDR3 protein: CASSDPGTSGGENIQYF; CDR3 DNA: TGCGCCAGCAGTGACCCTGGGACTAGCGGGGGTGAAAACATTCAGTACTTC
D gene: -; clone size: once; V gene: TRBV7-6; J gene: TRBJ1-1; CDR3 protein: CASSPTGGNTEAFF; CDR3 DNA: TGTGCCAGCAGCCCCACGGGAGGAAACACTGAAGCTTTCTTT
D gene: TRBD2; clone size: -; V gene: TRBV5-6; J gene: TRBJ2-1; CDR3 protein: CASSASLAGYYNEQFF; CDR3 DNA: TGTGCCAGCAGCGCCTCACTAGCGGGATACTACAATGAGCAGTTCTTC
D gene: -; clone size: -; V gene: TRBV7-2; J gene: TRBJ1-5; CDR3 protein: CASSSEPYSNQPQHF; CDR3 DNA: TGTGCCAGCAGCTCCGAGCCTTATAGCAATCAGCCCCAGCATTTT
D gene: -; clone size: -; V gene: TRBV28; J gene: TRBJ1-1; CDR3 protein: CASSSHFTEAFF; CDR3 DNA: TGTGCCAGCAGTTCCCACTTCACTGAAGCTTTCTTT
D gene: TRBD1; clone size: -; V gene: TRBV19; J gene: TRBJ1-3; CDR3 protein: CASSLPRTGENTIYF; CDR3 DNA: TGTGCCAGTAGTCTTCCAAGGACAGGGGAGAACACCATATATTTT
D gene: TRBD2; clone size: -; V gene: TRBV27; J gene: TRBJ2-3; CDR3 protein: CASSQGTSGTDTQYF; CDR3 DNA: TGTGCCAGCAGCCAAGGGACTAGCGGTACAGATACGCAGTATTTT